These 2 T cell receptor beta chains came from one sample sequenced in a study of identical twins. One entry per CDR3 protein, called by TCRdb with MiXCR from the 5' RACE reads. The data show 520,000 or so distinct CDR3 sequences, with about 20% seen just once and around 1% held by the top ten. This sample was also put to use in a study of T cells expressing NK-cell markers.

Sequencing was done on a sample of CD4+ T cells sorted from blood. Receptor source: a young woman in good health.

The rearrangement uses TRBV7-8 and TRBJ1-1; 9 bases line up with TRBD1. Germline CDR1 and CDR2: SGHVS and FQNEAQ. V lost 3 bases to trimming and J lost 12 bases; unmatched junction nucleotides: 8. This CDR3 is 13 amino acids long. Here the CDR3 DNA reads TGTGCCAGCAGCTTTACAGGGGGCAAAACGACTTTCTTT. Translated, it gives CASSFTGGKTTFF.

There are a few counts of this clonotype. The DNA of the CDR3 is TGCGCCAGCGCCCGGGACAGGGCCGCCGAGCAGTACTTC. It yields the protein CASARDRAAEQYF. The chain employs TRBV4-3 and TRBJ2-7, with 9 bases lining up with TRBD1. After removal of 8 bases from V and 6 bases from J, the junction contained 8 bases not matched to a gene. The CDR3 runs to 13 residues. In germline, CDR1 is LGHNA, CDR2 YSLEER.